This TCR beta chain was captured in a study of regulatory T cells in long-lasting Graves disease. The V gene lost 2 bases and the J gene lost 2 bases, with 13 bases spanning the gap. From germline, CDR1 is SEHNR and CDR2 FQNEAQ (reference sequence). The CDR3 is 15 residues long. Building of the TCR beta libraries involved iRepertoire HTBI primers and Arm-PCR of CDR3 regions. A single record per CDR3 protein comes from TCRdb applying MiXCR to the multiplex PCR reads. The profile shows about 420,000 distinct CDR3 sequences, about 15% of them singletons. Regarding time point: newly diagnosed GD, antithyroid drugs for less than 3 months. Making the TCR library involved RNA that had been extracted from PBMCs. There are a few counts of this clonotype. These data were also reused for a study on T cells in Graves' hyperthyroidism and ophthalmopathy. From that paper: HTBI primers drove first-round RT-PCR of the TCR CDR3. The blood repertoire included most of the expanded thyroid clonotypes above 0.001.

This TCR was recovered from a woman between 18 and 30 years old with Graves disease. This rearrangement joins TRBV7-9 to TRBJ2-7, with D perhaps TRBD1 (5 bases). Source: peripheral blood mononuclear cells (PBMCs), taken at new diagnosis, from a patient treated with antithyroid drugs. The chain's CDR3 is CASSLQGSGPYEQYF. The CDR3 DNA is TGTGCCAGCAGCTTACAGGGTTCCGGTCCCTACGAGCAGTACTTC.